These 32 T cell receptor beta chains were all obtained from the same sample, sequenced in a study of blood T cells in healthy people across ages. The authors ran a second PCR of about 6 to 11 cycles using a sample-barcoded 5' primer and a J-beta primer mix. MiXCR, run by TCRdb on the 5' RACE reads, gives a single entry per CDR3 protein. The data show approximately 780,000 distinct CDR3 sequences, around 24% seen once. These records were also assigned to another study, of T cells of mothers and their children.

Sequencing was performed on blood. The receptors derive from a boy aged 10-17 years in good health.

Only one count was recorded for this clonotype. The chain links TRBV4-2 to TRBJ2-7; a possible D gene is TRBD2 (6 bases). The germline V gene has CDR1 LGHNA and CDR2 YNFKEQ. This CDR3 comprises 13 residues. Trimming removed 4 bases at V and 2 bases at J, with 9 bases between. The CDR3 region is CASSPWGAYEQYF. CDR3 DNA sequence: TGTGCCAGCAGCCCGTGGGGGGCCTACGAGCAGTACTTC.

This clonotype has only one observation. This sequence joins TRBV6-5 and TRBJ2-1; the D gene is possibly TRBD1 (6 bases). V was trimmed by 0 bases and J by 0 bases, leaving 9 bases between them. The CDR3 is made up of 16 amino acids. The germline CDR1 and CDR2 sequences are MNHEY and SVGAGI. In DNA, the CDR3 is TGTGCCAGCAGTTACTCGGGGGCAGTCTCCTACAATGAGCAGTTCTTC. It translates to CASSYSGAVSYNEQFF.

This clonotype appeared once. The CDR3 DNA follows: TGCGCCAGCAGCTATCCCGGGAAAATAACCCGAAGAAGTGAGCAGTTCTTC. Translating it yields CASSYPGKITRRSEQFF. The J gene is TRBJ2-1, the V gene TRBV4-1, with a tentative D call TRBD2 (5 bases). The CDR3 has 17 residues. The germline V gene encodes CDR1 MGHRA and CDR2 YSYEKL. V was pared by 5 bases and J by 9 bases, with 26 bases between.

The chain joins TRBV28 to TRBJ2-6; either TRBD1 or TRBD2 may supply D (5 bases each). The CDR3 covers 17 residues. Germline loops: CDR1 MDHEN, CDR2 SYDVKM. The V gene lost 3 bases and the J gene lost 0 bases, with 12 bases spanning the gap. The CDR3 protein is CASSFGAGFSGANVLTF. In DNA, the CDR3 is TGTGCCAGCAGTTTTGGGGCGGGTTTCTCTGGGGCCAACGTCCTGACTTTC.

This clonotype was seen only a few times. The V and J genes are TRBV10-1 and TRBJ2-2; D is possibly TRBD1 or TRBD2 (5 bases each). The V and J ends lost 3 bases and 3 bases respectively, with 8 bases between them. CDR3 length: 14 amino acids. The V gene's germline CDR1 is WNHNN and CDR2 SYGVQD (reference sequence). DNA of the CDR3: TGCGCCAGCAGTGACGGGGCTCACACCGGGGAGCTGTTTTTT. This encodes CASSDGAHTGELFF.

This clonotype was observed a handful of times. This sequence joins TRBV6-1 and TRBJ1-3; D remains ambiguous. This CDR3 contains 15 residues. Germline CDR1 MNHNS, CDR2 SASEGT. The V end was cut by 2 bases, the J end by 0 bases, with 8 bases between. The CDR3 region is CASSERGRSGNTIYF. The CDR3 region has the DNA TGTGCCAGCAGTGAAAGAGGCCGCTCTGGAAACACCATATATTTT.

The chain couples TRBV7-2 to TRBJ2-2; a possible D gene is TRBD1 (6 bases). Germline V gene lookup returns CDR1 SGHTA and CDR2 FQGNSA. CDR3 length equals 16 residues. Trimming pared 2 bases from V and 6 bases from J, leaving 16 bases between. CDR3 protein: CASSLRSGTHAGELFF. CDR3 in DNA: TGTGCCAGCAGCTTACGTTCAGGGACACATGCCGGGGAGCTGTTTTTT.

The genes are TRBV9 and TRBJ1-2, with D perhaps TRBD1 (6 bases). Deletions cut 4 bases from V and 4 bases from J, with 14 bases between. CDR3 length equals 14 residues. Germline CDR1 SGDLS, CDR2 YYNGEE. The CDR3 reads CASSPTGSSYGYTF. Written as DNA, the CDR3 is TGTGCCAGCAGCCCAACAGGGTCTAGCTATGGCTACACCTTC.

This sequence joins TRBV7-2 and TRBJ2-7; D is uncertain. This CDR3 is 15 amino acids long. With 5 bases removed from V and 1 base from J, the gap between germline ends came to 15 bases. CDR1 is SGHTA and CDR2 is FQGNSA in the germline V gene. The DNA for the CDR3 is TGTGCCAGCAGCCCCAACGCGGTTATGTCCTACGAGCAGTACTTC. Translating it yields CASSPNAVMSYEQYF.

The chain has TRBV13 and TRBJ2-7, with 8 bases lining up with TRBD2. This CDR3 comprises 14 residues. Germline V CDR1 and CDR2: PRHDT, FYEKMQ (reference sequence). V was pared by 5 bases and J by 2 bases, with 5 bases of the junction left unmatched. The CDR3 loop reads CASSPAGVTYEQYF. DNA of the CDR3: TGTGCCAGCAGCCCAGCGGGGGTCACCTACGAGCAGTACTTC.

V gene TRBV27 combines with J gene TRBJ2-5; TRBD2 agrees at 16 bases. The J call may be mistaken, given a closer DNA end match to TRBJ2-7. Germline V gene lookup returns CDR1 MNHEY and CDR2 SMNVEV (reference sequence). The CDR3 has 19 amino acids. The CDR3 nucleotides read TGTGCCAGCAGTTTACTTGGGACCGGGACTAGCGGGGGGGTCCACGAGCAGTACTTC. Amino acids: CASSLLGTGTSGGVHEQYF.

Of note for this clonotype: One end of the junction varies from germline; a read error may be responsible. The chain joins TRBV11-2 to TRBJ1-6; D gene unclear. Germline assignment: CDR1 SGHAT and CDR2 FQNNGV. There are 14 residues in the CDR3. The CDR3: CASSLGVGDSPLHF. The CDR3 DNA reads TGTGCCAGCAGCTTAGGTGTTGGCGATTCACCCCTCCATTTT.

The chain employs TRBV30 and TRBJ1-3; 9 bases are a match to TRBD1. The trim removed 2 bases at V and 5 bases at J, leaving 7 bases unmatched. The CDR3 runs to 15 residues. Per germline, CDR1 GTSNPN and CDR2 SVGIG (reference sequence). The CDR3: CAWSPQDRGRNTIYF. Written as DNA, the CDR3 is TGTGCCTGGAGTCCCCAGGACAGGGGAAGAAACACCATATATTTT.

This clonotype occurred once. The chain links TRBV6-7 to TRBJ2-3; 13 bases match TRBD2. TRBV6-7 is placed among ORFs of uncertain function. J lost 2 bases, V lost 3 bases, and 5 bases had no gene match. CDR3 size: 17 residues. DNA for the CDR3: TGTGCCAGCAGTTATTCCGGACTAGCGGGGGACACAGATACGCAGTATTTT. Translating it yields CASSYSGLAGDTDTQYF.

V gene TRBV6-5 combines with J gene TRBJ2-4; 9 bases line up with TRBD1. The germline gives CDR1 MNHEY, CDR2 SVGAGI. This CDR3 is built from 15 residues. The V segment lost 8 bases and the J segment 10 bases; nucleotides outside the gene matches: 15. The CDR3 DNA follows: TGTGCCAGCGCACTTCGGCGGACAGGGGCCCCTATTCAGTACTTC. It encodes CASALRRTGAPIQYF.

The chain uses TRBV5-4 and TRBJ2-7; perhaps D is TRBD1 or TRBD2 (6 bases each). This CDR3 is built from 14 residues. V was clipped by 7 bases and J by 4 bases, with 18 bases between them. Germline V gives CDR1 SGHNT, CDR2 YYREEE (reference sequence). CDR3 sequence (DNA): TGTGCCAGCGCCTCCCGGGGGCCGACTTACGAGCAGTACTTC. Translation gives CASASRGPTYEQYF.

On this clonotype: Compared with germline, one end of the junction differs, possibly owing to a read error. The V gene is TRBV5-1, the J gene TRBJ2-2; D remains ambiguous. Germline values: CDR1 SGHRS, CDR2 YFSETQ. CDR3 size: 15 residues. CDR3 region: CASSLDGSNTGELFF. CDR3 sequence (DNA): TGTGCCAGCAGCTTGGACGGGTCGAACACCGGGGAGCTGTTTTTT.

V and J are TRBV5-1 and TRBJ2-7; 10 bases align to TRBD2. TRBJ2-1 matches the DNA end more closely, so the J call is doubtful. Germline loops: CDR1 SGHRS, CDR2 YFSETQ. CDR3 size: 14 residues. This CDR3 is CASKLAGTGNEQFF. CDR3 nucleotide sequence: TGCGCCAGCAAACTAGCGGGGACGGGTAATGAGCAGTTCTTC.

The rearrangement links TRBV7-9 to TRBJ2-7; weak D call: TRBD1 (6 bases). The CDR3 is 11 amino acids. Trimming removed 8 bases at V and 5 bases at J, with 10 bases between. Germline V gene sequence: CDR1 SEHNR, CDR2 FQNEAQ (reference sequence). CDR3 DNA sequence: TGTGCCAGCGCGAACAGGGACGAGCAGTACTTC. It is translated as CASANRDEQYF.

The CDR3 DNA is TGCAGTGCCCGGGACAGGGGGTATAACGAGCAGTACTTC. Amino acid sequence: CSARDRGYNEQYF. The chain has TRBV20-1 and TRBJ2-5, with TRBD1 matching over 11 bases. The DNA end is a closer match to TRBJ2-7, so the J assignment may be wrong. CDR1 is DFQATT, CDR2 SNEGSKA, per germline (reference sequence). This CDR3 region has 13 residues.

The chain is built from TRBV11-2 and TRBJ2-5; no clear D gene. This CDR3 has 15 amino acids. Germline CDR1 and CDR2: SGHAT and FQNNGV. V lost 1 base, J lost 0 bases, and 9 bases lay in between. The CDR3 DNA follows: TGTGCCAGCAGCTTAGGCCTGAGACACCAAGAGACCCAGTACTTC. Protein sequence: CASSLGLRHQETQYF.

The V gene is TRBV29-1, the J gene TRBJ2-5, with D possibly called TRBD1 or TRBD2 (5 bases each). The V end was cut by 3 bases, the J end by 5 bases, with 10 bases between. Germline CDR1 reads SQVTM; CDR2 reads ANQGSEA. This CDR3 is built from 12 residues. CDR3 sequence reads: CSVDDGAETQYF. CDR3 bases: TGCAGCGTTGACGACGGGGCTGAGACCCAGTACTTC.

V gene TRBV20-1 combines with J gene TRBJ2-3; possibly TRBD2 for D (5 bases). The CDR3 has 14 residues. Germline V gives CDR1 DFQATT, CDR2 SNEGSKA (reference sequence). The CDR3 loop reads CTTLRAADTDTQYF. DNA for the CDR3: TGCACAACCCTGAGGGCGGCAGACACAGATACGCAGTATTTT.

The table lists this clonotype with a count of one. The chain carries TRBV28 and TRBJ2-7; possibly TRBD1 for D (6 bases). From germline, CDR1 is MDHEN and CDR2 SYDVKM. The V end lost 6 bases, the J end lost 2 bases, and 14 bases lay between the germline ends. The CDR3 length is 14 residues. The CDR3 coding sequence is TGTGCCAGCAGAGAGGCAGGGGCGACCTACGAGCAGTACTTC. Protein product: CASREAGATYEQYF.

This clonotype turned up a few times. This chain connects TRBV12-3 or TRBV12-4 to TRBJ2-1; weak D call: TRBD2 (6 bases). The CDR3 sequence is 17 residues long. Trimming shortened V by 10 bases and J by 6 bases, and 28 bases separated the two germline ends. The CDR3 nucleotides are TGTGCCACCAGCTTAATCCTCTCTCCGCAGGGAGGCAATGAGCAGTTCTTC. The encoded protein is CATSLILSPQGGNEQFF.

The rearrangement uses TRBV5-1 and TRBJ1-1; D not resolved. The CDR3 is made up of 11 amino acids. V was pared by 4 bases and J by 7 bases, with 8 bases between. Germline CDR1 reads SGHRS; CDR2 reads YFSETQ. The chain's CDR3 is CASSPEGEAFF. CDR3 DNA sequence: TGCGCCAGCAGCCCAGAGGGTGAAGCTTTCTTT.

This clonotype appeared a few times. CDR3 bases: TGTGCCAGCAGTTTAGGGCAAGACAGAAATGGCTACACCTTC. Encoded protein: CASSLGQDRNGYTF. The V gene is TRBV28, the J gene TRBJ1-2; possibly TRBD1 for D (5 bases). This CDR3 is built from 14 residues. V was cut by 2 bases and J by 6 bases, with 13 bases left in between. Germline CDR1 is MDHEN and CDR2 is SYDVKM.

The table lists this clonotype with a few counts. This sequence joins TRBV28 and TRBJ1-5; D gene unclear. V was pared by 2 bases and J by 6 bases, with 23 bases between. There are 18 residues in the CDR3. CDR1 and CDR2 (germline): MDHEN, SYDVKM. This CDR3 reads CASSLRPNPGFFPQPQHF. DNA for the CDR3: TGTGCCAGCAGTTTACGGCCCAATCCGGGCTTCTTCCCTCAGCCCCAGCATTTT. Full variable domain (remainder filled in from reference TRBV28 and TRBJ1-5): DVKVTQSSRYLVKRTGEKVFLECVQDMDHENMFWYRQDPGLGLRLIYFSYDVKMKEKGDIPEGYSVSREKKERFSLILESASTNQTSMYLCASSLRPNPGFFPQPQHFGDGTRLSIL.

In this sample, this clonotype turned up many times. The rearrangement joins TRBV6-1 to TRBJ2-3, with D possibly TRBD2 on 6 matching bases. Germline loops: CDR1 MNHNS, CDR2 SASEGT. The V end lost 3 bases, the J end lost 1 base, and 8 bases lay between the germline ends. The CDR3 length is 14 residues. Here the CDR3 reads CASSDGGGTDTQYF. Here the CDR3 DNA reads TGTGCCAGCAGTGACGGCGGGGGCACAGATACGCAGTATTTT.

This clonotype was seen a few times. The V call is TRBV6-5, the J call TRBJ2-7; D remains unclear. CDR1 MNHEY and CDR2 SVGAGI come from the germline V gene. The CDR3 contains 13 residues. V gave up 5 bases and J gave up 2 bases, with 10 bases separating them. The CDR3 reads CASSPDSAYEQYF. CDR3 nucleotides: TGTGCCAGCAGTCCCGACTCTGCCTACGAGCAGTACTTC.

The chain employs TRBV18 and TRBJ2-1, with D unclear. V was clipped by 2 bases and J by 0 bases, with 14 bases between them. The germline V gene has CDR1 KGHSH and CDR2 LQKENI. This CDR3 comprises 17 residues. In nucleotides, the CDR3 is TGTGCCAGCTCACCAGAAGGACGCCAAAGCTCCTACAATGAGCAGTTCTTC. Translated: CASSPEGRQSSYNEQFF.

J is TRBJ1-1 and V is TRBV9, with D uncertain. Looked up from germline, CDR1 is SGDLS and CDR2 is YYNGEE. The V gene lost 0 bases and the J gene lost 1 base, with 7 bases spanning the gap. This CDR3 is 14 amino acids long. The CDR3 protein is CASSVGHKNTEAFF. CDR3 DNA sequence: TGTGCCAGCAGCGTAGGACACAAGAACACTGAAGCTTTCTTT. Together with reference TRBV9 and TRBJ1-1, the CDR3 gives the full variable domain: DSGVTQTPKHLITATGQRVTLRCSPRSGDLSVYWYQQSLDQGLQFLIQYYNGEERAKGNILERFSAQQFPDLHSELNLSSLELGDSALYFCASSVGHKNTEAFFGQGTRLTVV.